The clone carrying this TCR beta chain shows up as medium-sized (0.01 to 0.1%) by frequency. Its antigen is undetermined. This entry is derived from a study of T cell clusters in autoimmune cytopenias. Study background: A median of approximately 50,000 TRB reads per sample yielded a median approximately 2,400 distinct clonotypes.

Overall study results and limits: Exclusive TRB clusters were about 3-fold more numerous in healthy donors than in active autoimmune hepatitis.

The CDR3 spans 14 residues. Germline V lookup: CDR1 MNHEY, CDR2 SVGAGI. TRB amplification used approximately 250 ng of peripheral blood genomic DNA. One tube held mixed TRB-A and TRB-B primer pools for touch-down PCR. TCRdb reanalyzed the multiplex PCR reads and collapses them to one entry per CDR3 protein, without DNA. The repertoire table contains thousands of distinct CDR3 sequences. This sequence was found in a human donor with an autoimmune cytopenia, with autoimmune hepatitis or in good health (not recorded which). The chain recombines TRBV6-5 with TRBJ1-5. Sequenced input: peripheral blood. The CDR3 loop reads CASTSAFGNQPQHF.